This T cell receptor (beta chain) was identified during a study of CXCR3-negative and CXCR3-positive naive CD8 T cells. At the level of the study: Per library, roughly 1.5 +/- 0.3 million reads; roughly 150 million TRB reads overall.

In regard to this clonotype: Antigen specificity is unknown.

UMI-tagged TRB cDNA libraries were built via 5' RACE. TCRdb re-called the 5' RACE reads and gives one entry per CDR3 protein, without DNA. The listing records tens of thousands of distinct CDR3 sequences. From germline, CDR1 is LGHNA and CDR2 YNFKEQ. The CDR3 length is 16 residues. Study results and limitations: Most assays used freshly isolated PBMCs, as cryopreservation partially reduced CXCR3. Similar TRBV-TRBJ usage characterized naive CXCR3-negative and CXCR3-positive cells; memory cells differed.

The sample taken for sequencing was memory CD8+ T cells from blood. The TCR sequence derives from a human donor in good health. Some clones in this sample may be carry-over from other donors' samples. The rearrangement links TRBV4-2 to TRBJ1-1; the TCRdb call, TRBD1, lacks DNA for checking. The CDR3 here is CASSQEPPGQMGVAFF.